The 27 T cell receptor beta chains listed next were all sequenced from one sample in a study of human T cells and chemical hapten exposure. One entry per CDR3 protein, called by TCRdb with MiXCR from the RACE reads. This sample has about 50,000 distinct CDR3 sequences, with about a tenth found just once. Time point reported: patch test 2, 6 weeks after DPC sensitization. Treatment indicated: therapeutic diphenylcyclopropenone sensitization with weekly scalp DPC. The sample here was whole blood, taken in connection with sensitization to the hapten diphenylcyclopropenone (DPC). The source is a woman aged 50 to 60 with alopecia areata. Some clones in this sample may be carry-over from other donors' samples.

The chain employs TRBV12-3 or TRBV12-4 and TRBJ1-1, with D uncertain. The V gene lost 3 bases and the J gene lost 1 base, with 3 bases spanning the gap. The CDR3 is 12 amino acids. CDR3 nucleotide sequence: TGTGCCAGCAGTTTCGAGAACACTGAAGCTTTCTTT. Translation gives CASSFENTEAFF.

A few counts support this clonotype. The J gene is TRBJ2-1, the V gene TRBV18; D gene unclear. V lost 2 bases and J lost 0, with 5 bases in between. The germline gives CDR1 KGHSH, CDR2 LQKENI. The CDR3 length is 14 residues. As DNA, the CDR3 is TGTGCCAGCTCACCATCTACCTCCTACAATGAGCAGTTCTTC. Protein product: CASSPSTSYNEQFF.

Many counts were recorded for this clonotype. The chain employs TRBV20-1 and TRBJ2-1; TRBD1 matches at 11 bases. This CDR3 spans 16 amino acids. Germline V gene lookup returns CDR1 DFQATT and CDR2 SNEGSKA (reference sequence). The J segment lost 12 bases and the V segment lost 0 bases, leaving 13 bases of the junction unmatched. In DNA, the CDR3 is TGCAGTGCTAGAGATCGGGGACAGGGGGTCTCCGATCGGCAGTTCTTC. It specifies CSARDRGQGVSDRQFF.

There are many counts of this clonotype. The V call is TRBV20-1, the J call TRBJ2-2, with no clear D. The germline gives CDR1 DFQATT, CDR2 SNEGSKA (reference sequence). V lost 0 bases, J lost 8 bases, and 16 bases lay in between. This CDR3 region has 15 residues. The CDR3 loop reads CSARDGFVPVGELFF. CDR3 coding DNA: TGCAGTGCTAGAGATGGTTTTGTCCCGGTTGGGGAGCTGTTTTTT.

This clonotype occurred once. A junction end diverges from the germline sequence, so it may reflect a read error. The CDR3 loop reads CASSRQGGNQPRHF. The DNA of the CDR3 is TGTGCCAGCAGCCGGCAGGGGGGGAATCAGCCCCGGCATTTT. The chain recombines TRBV2 with TRBJ1-5, with 7 bases aligning to TRBD1. This CDR3 has 14 amino acids. Per the germline V gene, CDR1 is SNHLY and CDR2 is FYNNEI. Together with reference TRBV2 and TRBJ1-5, the CDR3 gives the full variable domain: EPEVTQTPSHQVTQMGQEVILRCVPISNHLYFYWYRQILGQKVEFLVSFYNNEISEKSEIFDDQFSVERPDGSNFTLKIRSTKLEDSAMYFCASSRQGGNQPRHFGDGTRLSIL.

This clonotype was found many times. The chain recombines TRBV3-1 with TRBJ2-1, with D uncertain. The V end lost 3 bases, the J end lost 9 bases, and 6 bases lay between the germline ends. There are 11 residues in the CDR3. The germline V gene has CDR1 LGHDT and CDR2 YNNKEL (reference sequence). The CDR3 sequence: CASSQKGEQFF. CDR3 coding DNA: TGTGCCAGCAGCCAGAAAGGTGAGCAGTTCTTC.

This clonotype appeared many times. The rearrangement joins TRBV5-1 to TRBJ2-1; tentative D call: TRBD2 (6 bases). This CDR3 is 17 amino acids long. The germline V gene encodes CDR1 SGHRS and CDR2 YFSETQ. Trimming took 3 bases from V and 0 from J, leaving 16 bases between them. CDR3 coding DNA: TGCGCCAGCAGCTGGGGGACTCTTTCATCCTCCTACAATGAGCAGTTCTTC. Translation gives CASSWGTLSSSYNEQFF.

Within the sample, this clonotype is medium-sized. V is TRBV28 and J is TRBJ2-7, with unresolved D. The CDR3 contains 12 residues. V was shortened by 2 bases and J by 4 bases, with 6 bases between the two germline ends. Germline CDR1 MDHEN, CDR2 SYDVKM. CDR3 sequence (DNA): TGTGCCAGCAGTTTAGGTGGTTACGAGCAGTACTTC. The encoded protein is CASSLGGYEQYF. Looking up the rest from reference TRBV28 and TRBJ2-7 gives the full variable domain: DVKVTQSSRYLVKRTGEKVFLECVQDMDHENMFWYRQDPGLGLRLIYFSYDVKMKEKGDIPEGYSVSREKKERFSLILESASTNQTSMYLCASSLGGYEQYFGPGTRLTVT.

The chain is built from TRBV5-6 and TRBJ2-7; D perhaps matches TRBD1 (5 bases). The CDR3 consists of 15 residues. Germline V gives CDR1 SGHDT, CDR2 YYEEEE. V shed 1 base and J shed 1 base, with 12 bases lying between them. The CDR3 DNA reads as TGTGCCAGCAGCTTGTGGGGCGCGGTATCCTACGAGCAGTACTTC. Amino acids: CASSLWGAVSYEQYF.

This clonotype was seen repeatedly, ten times or more. V and J are TRBV12-3 or TRBV12-4 and TRBJ2-7; D is unresolved. V lost 6 bases to trimming and J lost 2 bases, with 5 bases between them. This CDR3 contains 11 residues. The CDR3 spells CASRLAYEQYF. The DNA of the CDR3 is TGTGCCAGCAGACTCGCCTACGAGCAGTACTTC.

The sample holds a few counts of this clonotype. The chain carries TRBV18 and TRBJ2-7; a possible D gene is TRBD2 (6 bases). Looked up from germline, CDR1 is KGHSH and CDR2 is LQKENI. V was shortened by 6 bases and J by 2 bases, with 17 bases between the two germline ends. The CDR3 has 15 amino acids. The CDR3 sequence is CASSLLDAGTYEQYF. The CDR3 bases are TGTGCCAGCTCCCTGCTGGACGCGGGGACCTACGAGCAGTACTTC. The full variable domain, with the rest looked up from reference TRBV18 and TRBJ2-7, is NAGVMQNPRHLVRRRGQEARLRCSPMKGHSHVYWYRQLPEEGLKFMVYLQKENIIDESGMPKERFSAEFPKEGPSILRIQQVVRGDSAAYFCASSLLDAGTYEQYFGPGTRLTVT.

Ten or more counts support this clonotype. The chain recombines TRBV25-1 with TRBJ1-4, with no clear D. V was shortened by 2 bases and J by 8 bases, with 18 bases between the two germline ends. This CDR3 region has 16 residues. The germline V gene encodes CDR1 MGHDK and CDR2 SYGVNS. The CDR3 reads CASSELLVWSVEKLFF. CDR3 nucleotide sequence: TGTGCCAGCAGTGAACTTCTTGTATGGTCCGTGGAAAAACTGTTTTTT.

This clonotype appeared a few times. V usage is TRBV7-2 and J usage is TRBJ2-2, with 7 bases lining up with TRBD1. The CDR3 runs 17 residues. Germline assignment: CDR1 SGHTA and CDR2 FQGNSA. Germline trimming cut 0 bases from V and 9 bases from J; bases unmatched to any gene: 13. This chain's CDR3 is CASSLARGQIRRRELFF. The CDR3 DNA sequence: TGTGCCAGCAGCTTAGCGAGGGGACAGATCCGACGAAGGGAGCTGTTTTTT.

The chain employs TRBV2 and TRBJ2-3, with TRBD1 identical over 10 bases. After removal of 4 bases from V and 4 bases from J, the junction contained 2 bases not matched to a gene. The germline V gene encodes CDR1 SNHLY and CDR2 FYNNEI. The CDR3 extends over 14 amino acids. Written as DNA, the CDR3 is TGTGCCAGCAGTGCGACAGGGGGCGCAGATACGCAGTATTTT. Translating it yields CASSATGGADTQYF.

This chain joins TRBV29-1 and TRBJ1-1; 7 bases match TRBD1. Germline CDR1 is SQVTM and CDR2 is ANQGSEA. The CDR3 loop spans 17 amino acids. V gave up 3 bases and J gave up 5 bases; unmatched junction bases: 18. The CDR3 protein is CSVDSQGTPLIMTEAFF. In DNA, the CDR3 is TGCAGCGTTGATTCACAGGGGACCCCCTTAATAATGACTGAAGCTTTCTTT. The whole variable domain, filled in from reference TRBV29-1 and TRBJ1-1, reads SAVISQKPSRDICQRGTSLTIQCQVDSQVTMMFWYRQQPGQSLTLIATANQGSEATYESGFVIDKFPISRPNLTFSTLTVSNMSPEDSSIYLCSVDSQGTPLIMTEAFFGQGTRLTVV.

The genes are TRBV27 and TRBJ2-7; D unclear. From germline, CDR1 is MNHEY and CDR2 SMNVEV (reference sequence). The CDR3 contains 14 residues. Trimming left V 0 bases short and J 3 bases short, with 9 bases between. The chain's CDR3 is CASSLSPRFYEQYF. CDR3 in DNA: TGTGCCAGCAGTTTATCCCCCCGGTTCTACGAGCAGTACTTC.

The chain is built from TRBV21-1 and TRBJ2-1; the table's TRBD1 call for D was not verified on the DNA. TRBV21-1 is a pseudogene. There are 18 residues in the CDR3. As DNA, the CDR3 is TGTGCCAGCAGCCGACCCGGGGTCCCAAGGGTGAACTACCATGAGCAGTTCTTC. Its protein product is CASSRPGVPRVNYHEQFF.

V is TRBV28 and J is TRBJ1-5, with D hard to call. V lost 2 bases and J lost 6, with 8 bases in between. CDR1 and CDR2 from the germline V gene are MDHEN and SYDVKM. There are 13 residues in the CDR3. The CDR3 bases are TGTGCCAGCAGTTTAACGGGAGTTCAGCCCCAGCATTTT. This gives the protein CASSLTGVQPQHF.

Ten or more counts support this clonotype. The V and J genes are TRBV18 and TRBJ2-7, with D unresolved. CDR1 and CDR2 (germline): KGHSH, LQKENI. The CDR3 is 14 residues long. Deletions cut 1 base from V and 7 bases from J, with 14 bases between. The CDR3 DNA is TGTGCCAGCTCACCACGGGCACGTGGAGTGGAGCAGTACTTC. This gives the protein CASSPRARGVEQYF.

The sample holds many counts of this clonotype. The rearrangement joins TRBV20-1 to TRBJ2-3, with 8 bases identical to TRBD2. Unmatched junction bases numbered 4, after V lost 5 bases and J lost 6 bases. The germline gives CDR1 DFQATT, CDR2 SNEGSKA (reference sequence). The CDR3 has 12 amino acids. The CDR3 coding sequence is TGCAGTGCTGCGGGGGGAGTGGATACGCAGTATTTT. It is translated as CSAAGGVDTQYF.

This clonotype showed up just a few times. The chain couples TRBV12-3 or TRBV12-4 to TRBJ2-2; D is possibly TRBD1 or TRBD2 (5 bases each). This CDR3 is built from 14 residues. V lost 3 bases, J lost 3 bases, and 8 bases lay in between. CDR3 protein: CASSFGGYTGELFF. The CDR3, as DNA: TGTGCCAGCAGTTTTGGGGGATACACCGGGGAGCTGTTTTTT.

This clonotype was seen many times. This rearrangement joins TRBV6-2 or TRBV6-3 to TRBJ1-5; 10 nucleotides line up with TRBD1. The junction had 2 bases not matched to a gene; V was cut back by 5 bases and J by 7 bases. The CDR3 has 13 amino acids. Germline V lookup: CDR1 MNHEY, CDR2 SVGEGT. The CDR3 is CASSPDRGQPQHF. The CDR3 DNA reads as TGTGCCAGCAGTCCGGACAGGGGGCAGCCCCAGCATTTT.

The chain joins TRBV6-5 to TRBJ2-3; D possibly corresponds to TRBD2 (6 bases). CDR1 MNHEY and CDR2 SVGAGI come from the germline V gene. Between the trimmed V and J ends, which lost 3 bases and 0 bases, there was a span of 25 bases. The CDR3 runs 20 residues. The CDR3 DNA sequence: TGTGCCAGCAGTTATCAACCCCATTGGGAGGAGAAAACTAGCACAGATACGCAGTATTTT. This sequence encodes CASSYQPHWEEKTSTDTQYF.

The chain combines TRBV7-6 with TRBJ2-5, with 8 bases that match TRBD2. Germline CDR1 reads SGHVS; CDR2 reads FNYEAQ. The CDR3 is 17 residues long. Trimming cost V 2 bases and J 1 base; bases outside gene matches: 9. CDR3 nucleotide sequence: TGTGCCAGCAGCTTATCCCCGCCCGGACTAGCCCAAGAGACCCAGTACTTC. As protein: CASSLSPPGLAQETQYF.

This clonotype turned up a few times. The chain joins TRBV28 to TRBJ2-7, with unresolved D. This CDR3 contains 15 residues. The V end lost 2 bases, the J end lost 0 bases, and 11 bases lay between the germline ends. The germline CDR1 and CDR2 sequences are MDHEN and SYDVKM. The CDR3 spells CASSLADGSSYEQYF. The CDR3 DNA follows: TGTGCCAGCAGTTTAGCAGACGGAAGCTCCTACGAGCAGTACTTC.

The chain couples TRBV20-1 to TRBJ2-3, with D unclear. This CDR3 comprises 12 residues. Germline CDR1 reads DFQATT; CDR2 reads SNEGSKA (reference sequence). V was clipped by 5 bases and J by 6 bases, with 12 bases between them. In DNA form, the CDR3 reads TGCAGTGCTGGACGTCTTAGTGATACGCAGTATTTT. It specifies CSAGRLSDTQYF.

The chain couples TRBV12-3 or TRBV12-4 to TRBJ2-1; D is unresolved. V shed 4 bases and J shed 15 bases, with 13 bases lying between them. This CDR3 has 11 residues. CDR3 sequence: CASSSRFGWFF. In DNA, the CDR3 is TGTGCCAGCAGTTCGCGCTTTGGGTGGTTCTTC.